Sequencing of this T cell receptor (beta chain) was carried out in a study of identical twins. Whole-study results and caveats: These conclusions were based on statistical analysis (cross-sectional, not following the same donors).

A single record per CDR3 protein comes from TCRdb applying MiXCR to the 5' RACE reads. Of 450,000 to 600,000 distinct CDR3 sequences listed, around 20% were seen once; the top ten hold 0.4% to 0.6%. Concerning this clonotype: Its antigen is not identified.

The CDR3 contains 16 residues. The germline V and J ends were trimmed by 5 bases and 0 bases, with 14 bases remaining between them. The germline V gene has CDR1 SGHVS and CDR2 FNYEAQ. These data also featured in a second study, about yellow fever vaccine responses in identical twins.

The sequenced sample consisted of CD4+ T cells sorted from blood. The source of this sequence is a woman aged 18-29 years in good health. J is TRBJ2-1 and V is TRBV7-6, with D possibly matching TRBD2 (5 bases). DNA for the CDR3: TGTGCCAGCAGCCCGCGACTAACCAGCTCCTACAATGAGCAGTTCTTC. The encoded protein is CASSPRLTSSYNEQFF.